This T cell receptor beta chain derives from a study of T cells after yellow fever vaccination. Study details: Fractions low in cell number were prepared with SMART-Seq v4 Ultra Low Input. Overall study findings and caveats: FACS-sorted repertoires could contain abundant clonotypes contaminating from the bulk population. Boosting was followed by the reappearance of most primary-vaccination clones (about 96% CD4, 70% to 90% CD8).

Details on this clonotype: Its specificity is not known.

The V gene lost 2 bases and the J gene lost 3 bases, with 5 bases spanning the gap. This CDR3 comprises 12 residues. The germline V gene encodes CDR1 SGHAT and CDR2 FQNNGV. Template switching with 5'RACE generated the TCR cDNA and added a universal primer site and UMIs. TCRdb analysed the 5' RACE reads with MiXCR anew, one entry per CDR3 protein. The data show 450,000 to 550,000 distinct CDR3 sequences, less than 25% seen once. The sample in question was PBMCs, obtained around 3 weeks after the first yellow fever vaccination. The receptor's source is a man aged 18 to 35 who received the YFV17D yellow fever vaccine. The chain joins TRBV11-2 to TRBJ2-7; no clear D. CDR3: CASSLLDYEQYF. The CDR3 DNA reads TGTGCCAGCAGCTTACTGGACTACGAGCAGTACTTC. Complete variable domain (other parts from reference TRBV11-2 and TRBJ2-7): EAGVAQSPRYKIIEKRQSVAFWCNPISGHATLYWYQQILGQGPKLLIQFQNNGVVDDSQLPKDRFSAERLKGVDSTLKIQPAKLEDSAVYLCASSLLDYEQYFGPGTRLTVT.